This TCR beta chain emerged from a study of T-cell reconstitution after alpha-beta-depleted transplantation in children. It was with unique molecular identifiers that the TCRbeta library was prepared. TCRdb reprocessed the PCR reads via MiXCR and lists one record per CDR3 protein. The profile covers hundreds of thousands of distinct CDR3 sequences, with around a sixth appearing a single time and 0.85% to 1.3% taken by the ten largest. A few counts support this clonotype. Germline-derived CDR1 and CDR2 are SGHRS and YFSETQ. Trimming took off 2 bases at V and 9 bases at J, with 8 bases between the two ends. CDR3 length: 11 residues.

The sequences come from PBMCs from the stem cell graft donor, collected from the stem cell graft. This TCR derives from a human donor who donated a stem cell graft to a child with acute myeloid leukemia. The chain has TRBV5-1 and TRBJ1-2; D perhaps matches TRBD1 (6 bases). The CDR3, as DNA: TGCGCCAGCAGCTTCGACAGGAGCTACACCTTC. Encoded protein: CASSFDRSYTF.